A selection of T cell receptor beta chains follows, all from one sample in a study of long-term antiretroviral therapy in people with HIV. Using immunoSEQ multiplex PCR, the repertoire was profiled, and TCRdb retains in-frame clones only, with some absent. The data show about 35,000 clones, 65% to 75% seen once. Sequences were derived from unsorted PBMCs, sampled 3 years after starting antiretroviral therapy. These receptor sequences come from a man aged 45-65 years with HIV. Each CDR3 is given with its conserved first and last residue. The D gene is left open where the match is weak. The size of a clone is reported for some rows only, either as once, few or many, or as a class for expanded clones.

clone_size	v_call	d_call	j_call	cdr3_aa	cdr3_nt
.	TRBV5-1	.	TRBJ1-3	CASSSSYQDTIYF	TGCGCCAGCAGCTCTTCATATCAAGACACCATATATTTT
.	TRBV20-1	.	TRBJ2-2	CSASATGELFF	TGCAGTGCTAGTGCCACCGGGGAGCTGTTTTTT
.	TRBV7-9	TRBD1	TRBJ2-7	CAIGSVGQGKAYEQYF	TGTGCCATCGGGTCCGTGGGACAGGGGAAGGCCTACGAGCAGTACTTC
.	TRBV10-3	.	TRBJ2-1	CAISVVGREQFF	TGTGCCATCAGTGTGGTGGGCCGGGAGCAGTTCTTC
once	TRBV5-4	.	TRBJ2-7	CASSPDGGPSTYEQYF	TGTGCCAGCAGCCCGGACGGAGGCCCTTCCACCTACGAGCAGTACTTC
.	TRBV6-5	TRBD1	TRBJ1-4	CASTSTGGYEKLFF	TGTGCCAGCACCTCGACAGGGGGTTATGAAAAACTGTTTTTT
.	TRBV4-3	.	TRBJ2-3	CASSQDIGSFYTQYF	TGCGCCAGCAGCCAAGATATCGGATCTTTCTATACGCAGTATTTT
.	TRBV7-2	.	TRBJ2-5	CASSGIGGTQYF	TGTGCCAGCAGCGGGATAGGAGGGACCCAGTACTTC
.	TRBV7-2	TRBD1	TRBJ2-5	CASSSLQGSEAQYF	TGTGCCAGCAGCTCTCTACAGGGGTCTGAGGCCCAGTACTTC
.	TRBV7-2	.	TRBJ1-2	CASSSQGLYGYTF	TGTGCCAGCAGCTCTCAGGGCCTCTATGGCTACACCTTC
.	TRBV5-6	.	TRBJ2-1	CASSPWNGNEQFF	TGTGCCAGCAGCCCCTGGAATGGGAATGAGCAGTTCTTC
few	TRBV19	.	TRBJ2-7	CASSSQQGAYEQYF	TGTGCCAGTAGTTCGCAACAGGGAGCTTACGAGCAGTACTTC
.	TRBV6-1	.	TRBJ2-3	CASSDPGRSTDTQYF	TGTGCCAGCAGTGATCCGGGACGCAGCACAGATACGCAGTATTTT
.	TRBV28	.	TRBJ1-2	CASSAGHYGYTF	TGTGCCAGCAGTGCGGGACACTATGGCTACACCTTC
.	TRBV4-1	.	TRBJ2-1	CASSQDGSSYNEQFF	TGCGCCAGCAGCCAAGATGGGAGCTCCTACAATGAGCAGTTCTTC
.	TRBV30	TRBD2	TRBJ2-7	CAWSALLGREGGTYEQYF	TGTGCCTGGAGCGCTTTACTTGGTCGGGAGGGCGGGACCTACGAGCAGTACTTC
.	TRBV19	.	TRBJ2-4	CASRLSHLAKNIQYF	TGTGCCAGTAGGCTTTCTCACCTAGCCAAAAACATTCAGTACTTC
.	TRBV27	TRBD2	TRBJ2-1	CASSRTSGMVGEQFF	TGTGCCAGCAGTCGGACTAGCGGGATGGTAGGGGAGCAGTTCTTC
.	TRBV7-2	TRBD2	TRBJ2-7	CASSSWDYSYEQYF	TGTGCCAGCAGCTCCTGGGACTACTCCTACGAGCAGTACTTC
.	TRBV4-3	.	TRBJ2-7	CASSQRAGPSYEQYF	TGCGCCAGCAGCCAGAGGGCAGGCCCTTCCTACGAGCAGTACTTC
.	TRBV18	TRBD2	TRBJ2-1	CASSPAWGLAGPIHYNEQFF	TGTGCCAGCTCACCAGCCTGGGGGCTAGCGGGCCCAATTCACTACAATGAGCAGTTCTTC
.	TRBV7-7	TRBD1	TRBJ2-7	CASSSENTGDSSYEQYF	TGTGCTAGCAGCTCAGAAAATACAGGGGACAGCTCCTACGAGCAGTACTTC
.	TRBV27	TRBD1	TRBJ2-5	CASSYRGKRGPSAQYF	TGTGCCAGCAGCTACAGGGGAAAAAGGGGCCCGTCGGCCCAGTACTTC
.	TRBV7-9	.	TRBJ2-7	CASSLQGLGQYF	TGTGCCAGCAGCTTACAGGGCCTGGGACAGTACTTC
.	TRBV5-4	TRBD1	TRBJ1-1	CASSEKVKSPRGMNTEAFF	TGTGCCAGCAGCGAGAAGGTGAAAAGCCCCAGGGGGATGAACACTGAAGCTTTCTTT
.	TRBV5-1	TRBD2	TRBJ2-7	CASSLLAGGFYEQYF	TGCGCCAGCAGTTTACTAGCCGGGGGGTTCTACGAGCAGTACTTC
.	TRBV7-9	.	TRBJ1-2	CASSGGFRGIDGYTF	TGTGCCAGCAGCGGGGGGTTCAGGGGAATCGATGGCTACACCTTC
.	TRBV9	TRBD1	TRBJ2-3	CASSVQGAGTDTQYF	TGTGCCAGCAGCGTTCAGGGGGCGGGCACAGATACGCAGTATTTT
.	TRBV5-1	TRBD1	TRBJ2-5	CASSLTWTGQETQYF	TGCGCCAGCAGCTTAACCTGGACAGGACAAGAGACCCAGTACTTC
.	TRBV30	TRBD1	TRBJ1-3	CAWTRGGAGGPQGDGNTIYF	TGTGCCTGGACTCGAGGGGGGGCAGGGGGACCCCAGGGAGACGGAAACACCATATATTTT
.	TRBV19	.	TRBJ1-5	CASRIFTGQPQHF	TGTGCCAGTAGGATTTTCACGGGGCAGCCCCAGCATTTT
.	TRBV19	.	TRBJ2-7	CASSIDRAGSYEQYF	TGTGCCAGTAGTATAGATCGGGCCGGCTCCTACGAGCAGTACTTC
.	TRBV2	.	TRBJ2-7	CASSGEYEQYF	TGTGCCAGCAGTGGAGAGTACGAGCAGTACTTC
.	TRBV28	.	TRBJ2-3	CASSPGVISADTQYF	TGTGCCAGCAGTCCCGGGGTGATTAGCGCAGATACGCAGTATTTT
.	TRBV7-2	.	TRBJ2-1	CASSFYRVDEQFF	TGTGCCAGCAGCTTTTACAGGGTCGATGAGCAGTTCTTC
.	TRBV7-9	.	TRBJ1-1	CASSIRGSNTEAFF	TGTGCCAGCAGTATCCGGGGCAGCAACACTGAAGCTTTCTTT
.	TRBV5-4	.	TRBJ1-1	CASSLGASRNTEAFF	TGTGCCAGCAGCTTGGGTGCATCCAGGAACACTGAAGCTTTCTTT
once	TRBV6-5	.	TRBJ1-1	CASSYSISGATEAFF	TGTGCCAGCAGTTACTCGATTTCAGGGGCCACTGAAGCTTTCTTT
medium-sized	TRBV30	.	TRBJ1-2	CAWSEGSWNFYGYTF	TGTGCCTGGAGTGAAGGGTCTTGGAACTTCTATGGCTACACCTTC
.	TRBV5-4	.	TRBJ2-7	CASSLVGQAYEQYF	TGTGCCAGCAGCTTGGTCGGTCAGGCCTACGAGCAGTACTTC
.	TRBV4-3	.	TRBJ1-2	CASSRNTGGANYGYTF	TGCGCCAGCAGCCGCAACACAGGAGGGGCTAACTATGGCTACACCTTC
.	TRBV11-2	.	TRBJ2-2	CASSYRRGNGELFF	TGTGCCAGCAGCTACCGTCGGGGGAACGGGGAGCTGTTTTTT
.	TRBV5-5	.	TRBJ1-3	CASSPGTGNTIYF	TGTGCCAGCAGCCCAGGGACTGGAAACACCATATATTTT
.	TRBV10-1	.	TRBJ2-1	CASSEGAGVNEQFF	TGCGCCAGCAGTGAAGGGGCAGGGGTAAATGAGCAGTTCTTC
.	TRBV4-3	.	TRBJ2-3	CASSQSGFTDTQYF	TGCGCCAGCAGCCAATCCGGTTTCACAGATACGCAGTATTTT
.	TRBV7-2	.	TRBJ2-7	CASSLGGHYEQYF	TGTGCCAGCAGCTTAGGGGGGCACTACGAGCAGTACTTC
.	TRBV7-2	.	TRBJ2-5	CASSFGLRETQYF	TGTGCCAGCAGCTTTGGTCTTAGGGAGACCCAGTACTTC
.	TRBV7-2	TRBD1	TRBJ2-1	CASSPRDRYNEQFF	TGTGCCAGCAGCCCCCGGGACAGGTACAATGAGCAGTTCTTC
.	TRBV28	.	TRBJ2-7	CASSPQHPPYEQYF	TGTGCCAGCAGCCCCCAACACCCTCCTTACGAGCAGTACTTC
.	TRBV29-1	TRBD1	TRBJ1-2	CSVSDREQRGYGYTF	TGCAGCGTTTCGGACAGGGAGCAGAGAGGCTATGGCTACACCTTC
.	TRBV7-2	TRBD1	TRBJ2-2	CASSFGTGITGELFF	TGTGCCAGCAGCTTCGGGACAGGAATCACCGGGGAGCTGTTTTTT
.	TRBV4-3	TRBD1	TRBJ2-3	CASSFGAQGPTDTQYF	TGCGCCAGCAGCTTCGGGGCACAGGGGCCTACAGATACGCAGTATTTT
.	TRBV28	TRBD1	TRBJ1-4	CASSIDRVNEKLFF	TGTGCCAGCAGTATCGACAGGGTTAATGAAAAACTGTTTTTT
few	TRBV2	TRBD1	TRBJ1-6	CASSPRQGVYNSPLHF	TGTGCCAGCAGCCCCAGACAGGGGGTCTATAATTCACCCCTCCACTTT
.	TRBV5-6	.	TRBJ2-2	CASSLAGTAANTGELFF	TGTGCCAGCAGCTTGGCTGGCACGGCGGCGAACACCGGGGAGCTGTTTTTT